This T cell receptor (beta chain) was profiled in a study of blood T cell repertoires in COVID-19 (dated by TCRdb to 2020 to 2021). Regarding the study in general: Samples from collaborators originated in the United States, Italy and Spain and spanned both the acute and convalescent phases of COVID-19. The material from the prospective study consisted of cDNA or gDNA derived from T cells, B-cell-depleted T cells, or PBMCs. Subjects who had been exposed to COVID-19, were actively infected with it, or had recovered from it provided the deeply sampled blood TCRbeta repertoires that made up the dataset. The repertoires were released in a freely available public database intended as a resource for research on the immune response to SARS-CoV-2. Samples were obtained from the ongoing ImmuneRACE study (first 160 participants) and from 1,254 subjects provided by 6 global collaborators. The sample metadata nearly always contained a de-identified subject ID, COVID-19 status, age in years and sex. Where available, HLA class I and class II types were obtained from metadata supplied by the sample provider rather than from assay-based typing. The study at large found these results: Clinical and demographic metadata were provided uncurated, with the amount varying by source and participant.

TCRbeta CDR3 regions were amplified from genomic DNA by means of the immunoSEQ Assay, a bias-controlled multiplex PCR. The authors' analysis ran thus. Nucleated cell counts per sample were estimated from amplification of reference gene primers within the assay. To quantify the absolute abundance of each unique TCRbeta CDR3 rearrangement, sequence reads were collapsed and filtered. For each sample, productive Simpson clonality was calculated as the square root of Simpson's diversity index across productive rearrangements. In its TCRdb copy, this immuneACCESS table keeps in-frame sequences only and misses some clones. Where compared with another copy, unresolved V genes explain less than half of these, and the others have no known cause. The DNA was the basis for D and trimming; V, J and clone size are from that table. The sample yields over 350,000 clones; roughly 85% were counted once. The ten most abundant clones make up 1.5% to 2% of the sample.

Points on this clone: Which antigen it targets is not known. Per-base quality was not reported, and no clone a single base away is much larger than it.

There are 19 amino acids in the CDR3, from cysteine to phenylalanine inclusive. Of all the DNA, just the CDR3 is kept, 57 bases in frame from base 1. CDR1 and CDR2 are read off the germline V gene as ENHRY and SYGVKD. Deletion took 0 bases off V and 2 bases off J, with a span of 22 bases between the germline ends. In the prospective study, participants were roughly 18 to 100 years old, resided in about two dozen geographic areas of the United States, and were enrolled through a virtual design. Cohort assignment in the prospective study relied on participant-reported clinical history from a screening survey and a study questionnaire. Each participant in the prospective study had whole blood, serum and a nasopharyngeal or oropharyngeal swab collected by mobile phlebotomists. Participants in the prospective study had the option to provide additional blood draws and questionnaires over a roughly 2-month period. Blood samples from the prospective study were shipped frozen or at room temperature prior to DNA extraction.

This receptor was identified in a woman between 18 and 30 years old with acute COVID-19. The specimen sequenced was PBMCs or T cells enriched from blood (not recorded which). The chain uses TRBV10-3 and TRBJ1-2; a confident D gene designation cannot be given. This receptor has the CDR3 CAISESIDLTYALNYGYTF. The sequence in DNA is TGTGCCATCAGTGAGTCGATAGACTTAACATACGCCCTAAACTATGGCTACACCTTC.